A single sample is the source of the 28 T cell receptor beta chains below, sequenced in a study of Tregs in tolerant kidney transplant recipients (dated 2019 in TCRdb). The library was built by means of the immunoSEQ multiplex PCR assay. The immuneACCESS repertoire file appears here via TCRdb, limited to in-frame rearrangements. These files lack a portion of the clones; in checked studies, under half of the deficit traces to unresolved V genes, and the cause of the others is not known. The sample table contains over 50,000 clones; only one count was recorded for about four fifths of them. Of the sample, roughly 5.2% is held by the ten largest clones. Sequenced: CD4+ T cells from blood. These receptors were obtained from a human donor in good health.

J is TRBJ2-3 and V is TRBV30; D uncertain. From germline, CDR1 is GTSNPN and CDR2 SVGIG (reference sequence). The length of the CDR3 is 15 residues. V shed 0 bases and J shed 0 bases, with 10 bases lying between them. In DNA, the CDR3 is TGTGCCTGGAGTGTAAGGGCCCTGAGCACAGATACGCAGTATTTT. It codes for CAWSVRALSTDTQYF.

V gene TRBV5-6 combines with J gene TRBJ2-2; 8 nucleotides align to TRBD2. Germline trimming cut 2 bases from V and 3 bases from J; bases unmatched to any gene: 12. This CDR3 comprises 18 residues. The germline CDR1 and CDR2 sequences are SGHDT and YYEEEE. CDR3 nucleotide sequence: TGTGCCAGCAGCTTTCCCGGGACTAGTGCCAAGGACACCGGGGAGCTGTTTTTT. Protein sequence: CASSFPGTSAKDTGELFF.

V usage is TRBV29-1 and J usage is TRBJ2-3, with D maybe TRBD2 (6 bases). CDR1 is SQVTM and CDR2 is ANQGSEA in the germline V gene. Between the trimmed V and J ends, which lost 4 bases and 9 bases, there was a span of 23 bases. This CDR3 comprises 15 residues. In DNA form, the CDR3 reads TGCAGCGTTGGGTTTAGCGGCCGATCACGTTACACGCAGTATTTT. Encoded protein: CSVGFSGRSRYTQYF.

This chain links TRBV15 with TRBJ2-1, with D possibly TRBD1 on 5 matching bases. V gave up 2 bases and J gave up 9 bases, with 20 bases separating them. CDR1 is LNHNV, CDR2 YYDKDF, per germline (reference sequence). The CDR3 consists of 16 residues. The CDR3 spells CATSRSPPSARGEQFF. In nucleotides, the CDR3 is TGTGCCACCAGCAGATCTCCTCCATCTGCTAGGGGTGAGCAGTTCTTC.

This sequence joins TRBV4-2 and TRBJ2-7; perhaps TRBD1 as D (6 bases). The ends were cut back, 0 bases at V and 2 bases at J, with 23 bases in the middle. Germline lookup yields CDR1 LGHNA and CDR2 YNFKEQ. The CDR3 spans 19 residues. The CDR3 loop is CASSQDWAGATRDAYEQYF. The CDR3 DNA follows: TGTGCCAGCAGCCAAGATTGGGCAGGGGCCACTCGAGACGCCTACGAGCAGTACTTC.

This clone appeared a single time. The rearrangement uses TRBV5-4 and TRBJ1-2; D not resolved. Trimming shortened V by 2 bases and J by 3 bases, and 8 bases separated the two germline ends. Germline V gene data show CDR1 as SGHNT and CDR2 as YYREEE (reference sequence). This CDR3 comprises 13 residues. CDR3: CASSFVEDYGYTF. CDR3 sequence (DNA): TGTGCCAGCAGCTTCGTGGAGGACTATGGCTACACCTTC.

The sample holds a few counts of this clone. The chain couples TRBV2 to TRBJ1-5; TRBD1 is a possible D gene (6 bases). Looked up from germline, CDR1 is SNHLY and CDR2 is FYNNEI. The germline V and J ends were trimmed by 6 bases and 7 bases, with 10 bases remaining between them. The CDR3 is 12 residues long. As DNA, the CDR3 is TGTGCCAGCAGGCTACAGGGCCAGCCCCAGCATTTT. Translating gives CASRLQGQPQHF.

The chain joins TRBV5-1 to TRBJ1-2; D ambiguous. The germline CDR1 and CDR2 sequences are SGHRS and YFSETQ. The CDR3 totals 15 residues. The V end lost 4 bases, the J end lost 5 bases, and 18 bases lay between the germline ends. This CDR3 is CASSVGGLSPYGYTF. The CDR3 nucleotides are TGCGCCAGCAGCGTGGGCGGCCTATCCCCTTATGGCTACACCTTC.

This clone showed up just once. This chain connects TRBV27 to TRBJ1-3; D is uncertain. The V end lost 1 base, the J end lost 11 bases, and 18 bases lay between the germline ends. Germline V gene data show CDR1 as MNHEY and CDR2 as SMNVEV (reference sequence). CDR3 length: 15 residues. CDR3 DNA: TGTGCCAGCAGTTTATTCCCCGGCAATCTGAGTCCCATATATTTT. This encodes CASSLFPGNLSPIYF.

This clone was observed a few times. The gene calls are TRBV6-5 and TRBJ2-7, with D uncertain. The CDR3 runs to 13 residues. Germline V gene sequence: CDR1 MNHEY, CDR2 SVGAGI. Trimming removed 6 bases at V and 3 bases at J, with 12 bases between. CDR3 region: CASRPHVGYEQYF. The CDR3 coding sequence is TGTGCCAGCAGGCCACACGTCGGCTACGAGCAGTACTTC.

J is TRBJ2-1 and V is TRBV19; D may be TRBD1 or TRBD2 (5 bases each). V was cut by 4 bases and J by 7 bases, with 11 bases left in between. Germline V gene lookup returns CDR1 LNHDA and CDR2 SQIVND (reference sequence). The CDR3 is 13 amino acids. This CDR3 reads CASSSDWGNEQFF. The CDR3 DNA sequence: TGTGCCAGTAGTAGCGACTGGGGGAATGAGCAGTTCTTC.

The chain's CDR3 is CASSLQQGQGRLGTF. CDR3 DNA: TGTGCCAGCAGCCTACAACAGGGACAGGGGCGACTTGGCACCTTC. V usage is TRBV28 and J usage is TRBJ1-2; 10 bases align to TRBD1. Per the germline V gene, CDR1 is MDHEN and CDR2 is SYDVKM. The V gene end was trimmed by 6 bases and the J gene end by 13 bases; junction bases not matched to a gene: 17. The CDR3 length is 15 residues.

This clone occurred once. This chain uses TRBV14 with TRBJ1-1; tentatively, D is TRBD1 (5 bases). V shed 3 bases and J shed 9 bases, with 11 bases lying between them. Germline assignment: CDR1 SGHDN and CDR2 FVKESK. The CDR3 consists of 12 residues. CDR3 nucleotide sequence: TGTGCCAGCAGCCAGGGGACGGGGCAAGCTTTCTTT. Translated, it gives CASSQGTGQAFF.

The chain has TRBV27 and TRBJ1-2, with a weak D call TRBD1 (5 bases). With 4 bases removed from V and 7 bases from J, the gap between germline ends came to 28 bases. This CDR3 spans 18 amino acids. Germline V lookup: CDR1 MNHEY, CDR2 SMNVEV (reference sequence). CDR3 amino acids: CASSSYIRDSPFKSGYTF. CDR3 sequence (DNA): TGTGCCAGCAGTTCGTACATTAGAGACAGCCCCTTCAAGAGTGGCTACACCTTC.

V gene TRBV5-6 combines with J gene TRBJ2-3; D unclear. Trimming removed 0 bases from V and 0 bases from J, with 8 bases in between. Germline V gene sequence: CDR1 SGHDT, CDR2 YYEEEE. The CDR3 runs 15 residues. Written as DNA, the CDR3 is TGTGCCAGCAGCTTGGCCCCCGGGAGCACAGATACGCAGTATTTT. Encoded protein: CASSLAPGSTDTQYF.

The J gene is TRBJ2-7, the V gene TRBV18; a weak D match, TRBD1 (6 bases). Per germline, CDR1 KGHSH and CDR2 LQKENI. The CDR3 totals 14 residues. Trimming took 6 bases from V and 4 from J, leaving 16 bases between them. The CDR3 spells CASSPLDSEYEQYF. CDR3 nucleotides: TGTGCCAGCTCCCCATTGGACAGCGAATACGAGCAGTACTTC. The variable domain in full, with the rest retrieved from reference TRBV18 and TRBJ2-7, is NAGVMQNPRHLVRRRGQEARLRCSPMKGHSHVYWYRQLPEEGLKFMVYLQKENIIDESGMPKERFSAEFPKEGPSILRIQQVVRGDSAAYFCASSPLDSEYEQYFGPGTRLTVT.

This chain uses TRBV6-1 with TRBJ1-1; 7 nucleotides agree with TRBD1. The germline V gene has CDR1 MNHNS and CDR2 SASEGT. The trim removed 8 bases at V and 11 bases at J, leaving 17 bases unmatched. This CDR3 has 14 residues. CDR3 sequence: CASLMGGTVNAAFF. CDR3 DNA sequence: TGTGCCAGCCTAATGGGCGGGACAGTAAACGCGGCTTTCTTT.

This CDR3 is CSVTREYEQYF. CDR3 bases: TGCAGCGTAACAAGAGAATACGAGCAGTACTTC. The genes are TRBV29-1 and TRBJ2-7; D unclear. The CDR3 is 11 amino acids. The V end was cut by 6 bases, the J end by 4 bases, with 10 bases between. Germline V gives CDR1 SQVTM, CDR2 ANQGSEA.

The V call is TRBV6-6, the J call TRBJ1-2; weak D call: TRBD1 (5 bases). CDR1 MNHNY and CDR2 SVGAGI come from the germline V gene (reference sequence). The CDR3 has 16 residues. Trimming stripped 2 bases from V and 2 bases from J, with 15 bases between. The chain's CDR3 is CASSYDSGESNYGYTF. The CDR3 region has the DNA TGTGCCAGCAGTTACGACAGTGGGGAGAGCAACTATGGCTACACCTTC.

This chain uses TRBV18 with TRBJ2-7; TRBD2 agrees at 8 bases. The CDR3 consists of 16 residues. Per germline, CDR1 KGHSH and CDR2 LQKENI. With 2 bases clipped from V and 2 bases from J, the junction kept 8 bases outside the gene matches. In DNA, the CDR3 is TGTGCCAGCTCACCATTTCGGGGGGGGTCGACCTACGAGCAGTACTTC. This sequence encodes CASSPFRGGSTYEQYF.

This clone was seen once. The chain employs TRBV5-1 and TRBJ2-7, with TRBD1 matching over 12 bases. The J segment lost 7 bases and the V segment lost 4 bases, leaving 15 bases of the junction unmatched. The CDR3 is made up of 17 amino acids. Germline values: CDR1 SGHRS, CDR2 YFSETQ. CDR3 amino acids: CASSILPGQGAGREQYF. The CDR3 region has the DNA TGCGCCAGCAGCATACTCCCGGGACAGGGGGCTGGTAGGGAGCAGTACTTC.

Remarks on this clone: Other nucleotide sequences from this sample produce the same CDR3. The chain recombines TRBV7-6 with TRBJ1-1; D not resolved. CDR1 and CDR2 from the germline V gene are SGHVS and FNYEAQ. V lost 1 base and J 5 bases, leaving 8 bases between the germline ends. The CDR3 is made up of 13 amino acids. The CDR3 spells CASSLDAGTEAFF. In DNA, the CDR3 is TGTGCCAGCAGCTTAGATGCGGGGACTGAAGCTTTCTTT.

The chain uses TRBV5-4 and TRBJ2-2, with 9 bases matching TRBD2. The CDR3 length is 17 residues. Germline lookup yields CDR1 SGHNT and CDR2 YYREEE (reference sequence). After removal of 4 bases from V and 5 bases from J, the junction contained 12 bases not matched to a gene. The CDR3 DNA reads as TGTGCCAGCAGCCCTGCGCCGGGACTAGCTCAGACCGGGGAGCTGTTTTTT. It codes for CASSPAPGLAQTGELFF.

V is TRBV9 and J is TRBJ2-1; D is undetermined. The CDR3 contains 13 residues. Trimming took 0 bases from V and 9 from J, leaving 10 bases between them. CDR1 SGDLS and CDR2 YYNGEE come from the germline V gene. CDR3 residues: CASSVEYLGEQFF. DNA for the CDR3: TGTGCCAGCAGCGTAGAATATCTGGGTGAGCAGTTCTTC.

The rearrangement links TRBV18 to TRBJ2-3; perhaps TRBD1 as D (6 bases). This CDR3 has 15 amino acids. Germline CDR1 and CDR2: KGHSH and LQKENI. V gave up 3 bases and J gave up 2 bases, with 12 bases separating them. CDR3 in amino acids: CASSPFRDNTDTQYF. CDR3 DNA sequence: TGTGCCAGCTCACCTTTCAGGGACAACACAGATACGCAGTATTTT.

The CDR3 sequence is CASSVARDGNTIYF. The CDR3 nucleotides are TGTGCCAGCAGCGTAGCCAGGGATGGAAACACCATATATTTT. This rearrangement joins TRBV9 to TRBJ1-3; tentatively, D is TRBD1 (5 bases). CDR1 SGDLS and CDR2 YYNGEE come from the germline V gene. CDR3 length: 14 residues. Trimming shortened V by 0 bases and J by 3 bases, and 7 bases separated the two germline ends. Drawing the rest from reference TRBV9 and TRBJ1-3, the complete variable domain is DSGVTQTPKHLITATGQRVTLRCSPRSGDLSVYWYQQSLDQGLQFLIQYYNGEERAKGNILERFSAQQFPDLHSELNLSSLELGDSALYFCASSVARDGNTIYFGEGSWLTVV.

This chain connects TRBV6-5 to TRBJ2-5; 8 bases match TRBD1. Germline CDR1 and CDR2: MNHEY and SVGAGI. The CDR3 runs 13 residues. Losses at the gene ends were 6 bases for V and 3 bases for J; bases not matched to a gene: 3. The CDR3 nucleotides are TGTGCCAGCAGGGGACAGGCAAAAGAGACCCAGTACTTC. It yields the protein CASRGQAKETQYF.

The rearrangement joins TRBV6-5 to TRBJ2-7, with D possibly being TRBD2 (6 bases). V shed 2 bases and J shed 9 bases, with 17 bases lying between them. Per the germline V gene, CDR1 is MNHEY and CDR2 is SVGAGI. The CDR3 has 14 residues. This CDR3 is CASSYLGGRRGQYF. The CDR3 nucleotides are TGTGCCAGCAGTTACCTCGGGGGAAGGCGTGGGCAGTACTTC.